This TCR beta chain was identified during a study of type 1 regulatory T cells. On the study more broadly: This in vitro CD4 product, T-allo10, is enriched for Tr1 cells and alloantigen-specific.

With 0 bases clipped from V and 2 bases from J, the junction kept 3 bases outside the gene matches. CDR1 is DFQATT, CDR2 SNEGSKA, per germline (reference sequence). CDR3 size: 15 residues. TCRdb ran MiXCR on the reads and lists one entry per CDR3 protein. In the table there are roughly 71,000 distinct CDR3 sequences, 20% to 25% of which are singletons. This clonotype was seen a few times. What it binds is not known. Study-wide points: Compared with non-type 1 regulatory T cells, type 1 regulatory T cells showed a more restricted TCR repertoire.

Sequencing used cultured type 1 regulatory T (Tr1) cells, either the whole culture or a sorted fraction (not recorded which). The chain couples TRBV20-1 to TRBJ2-3; 9 nucleotides agree with TRBD2. The source is a human donor in good health. CDR3 region: CSARDLAGLTDTQYF. The DNA of the CDR3 is TGCAGTGCTAGAGATCTAGCGGGACTCACAGATACGCAGTATTTT.